This T cell receptor beta chain was captured by sequencing in a study of CD8 T cells in Susac syndrome (dated by TCRdb to the late 2010s). About the investigation overall: Repertoire sequencing was used to test whether CD8+ T cell activation and differentiation in Susac syndrome was antigen driven. CD8+ T cell repertoire clonality was compared between fewer than 13 healthy donors, around 14 Susac syndrome patients and roughly 15 multiple sclerosis patients.

Sequences SQVTM (CDR1) and ANQGSEA (CDR2) are obtained from the germline V gene. V lost 4 bases and J lost 5 bases; the stretch between them is 14 bases long. The CDR3 runs 13 amino acids, cysteine and phenylalanine included. CDR3 DNA is the only sequence kept; it has 39 bases, read in frame from the first base. About this clonotype: Its antigen is currently not known. No base-level quality is on record; no much larger clone is a single base apart.

What the study reported, not specific to this receptor: The study acknowledged that relatively few individuals were included in the TCR sequencing and HLA analysis.

RNA was extracted using the RNeasy kit, and about 0.5 to 1 microgram was reverse transcribed with random hexamers. The immunoSEQ multiplex PCR assay, covering 54 Vbeta and 13 Jbeta segments, was used to amplify TCR beta CDR3 regions. PCR amplification bias was corrected using a synthetic template baseline for primer optimization and computational correction. Per the authors' processing: Reads were annotated to V, D and J genes according to IMGT and were analyzed with immunoSEQ Analyzer, with only productive sequences retained. Clonality was calculated as one minus the Shannon entropy normalized by log2 of the number of productive unique sequences. Public and private clones were assessed among the 100 most prevalent clones of each patient and control. Clones were defined as Susac-specific when absent from the healthy and MS cohorts, from approximately 1,100 published viral clones and from other ImmuneACCESS disease sequences. TCRdb reprocessed the public reads (quality trimming at Q25 with fastp, clone calling with MiXCR) and kept in-frame beta chains. CDR3 protein duplicates are merged, each entry listing the most common genes and DNA. In this record, the V and J calls reflect TCRdb's handling and not the investigators' own analysis. The sample table records 150,000 or so distinct CDR3 sequences; roughly 95% of these occur just once. The ten most abundant clones make up around 0.15% of the sample.

Peripheral blood CD8+ and CD4+ T cells from healthy donors, Susac syndrome patients and multiple sclerosis patients were profiled by high-throughput TCR beta sequencing. Multiple sclerosis controls were treatment-naive patients with stable or active relapsing-remitting disease fulfilling revised McDonald criteria. Bulk CD8+ and CD4+ T cells were purified magnetically by negative isolation, whereas CD8+ TEMRA cells were enriched by FACS. Blood was drawn into EDTA tubes, processed within 24 hours, and PBMCs were isolated by density gradient centrifugation. PBMCs intended for TCR sequencing were cryopreserved in liquid nitrogen and were subsequently thawed in a 37 degrees C water bath. The sorted or isolated CD4+, CD8+ and CD8+ TEMRA cells had a purity of 90% or higher.

The sequenced material came from CD8+ T cells from PBMCs. This chain is built from TRBV29-1 and TRBJ2-5; the D segment may tentatively be TRBD1 or TRBD2, each giving 5 matched bases. This clonotype originated in a human donor with multiple sclerosis. The CDR3 amino acid sequence is: CSVASGSTETQYF. The nucleotides read TGCAGCGTTGCTTCAGGGAGTACGGAGACCCAGTACTTC.